These 30 T cell receptor beta chains originate from one sample sequenced in a study of blood T cell repertoires in COVID-19. Using immunoSEQ multiplex PCR, the repertoire was profiled, and TCRdb retains in-frame clones only, with some absent. The sample lists 250,000 to 400,000 clones; 88% were seen once. Sequenced sample: peripheral blood. These receptors came from a woman in her twenties or thirties with COVID-19, enrolled during active disease.

This sequence joins TRBV7-8 and TRBJ1-1, with D possibly TRBD1 on 6 matching bases. The CDR3 length is 15 residues. V was pared by 5 bases and J by 5 bases, with 18 bases between. Germline loops: CDR1 SGHVS, CDR2 FQNEAQ. The CDR3 DNA follows: TGTGCCAGCAGCCCCAGTGCCAGGGGTCTTACTGAAGCTTTCTTT. Translated: CASSPSARGLTEAFF. Full variable domain (rest looked up from reference TRBV7-8 and TRBJ1-1): GAGVSQSPRYKVAKRGQDVALRCDPISGHVSLFWYQQALGQGPEFLTYFQNEAQLDKSGLPSDRFFAERPEGSVSTLKIQRTQQEDSAVYLCASSPSARGLTEAFFGQGTRLTVV.

This clone showed up just a few times. V gene TRBV9 combines with J gene TRBJ2-3, with 12 bases lining up with TRBD2. There are 16 residues in the CDR3. V lost 3 bases, J lost 3 bases, and 5 bases stayed unmatched. The germline V gene has CDR1 SGDLS and CDR2 YYNGEE. This chain's CDR3 is CASSAGTSGFTDTQYF. CDR3 DNA: TGTGCCAGCAGCGCCGGGACTAGCGGGTTTACAGATACGCAGTATTTT.

The rearrangement uses TRBV5-4 and TRBJ1-1; D perhaps matches TRBD1 (6 bases). With 4 bases removed from V and 0 bases from J, the gap between germline ends came to 13 bases. This CDR3 is 15 amino acids long. The V gene's germline CDR1 is SGHNT and CDR2 YYREEE (reference sequence). CDR3 amino acids: CASSALQGMNTEAFF. As DNA, the CDR3 is TGTGCCAGCAGCGCACTACAGGGTATGAACACTGAAGCTTTCTTT.

The rearrangement uses TRBV10-3 and TRBJ2-2, with 8 bases matching TRBD1. The germline V gene has CDR1 ENHRY and CDR2 SYGVKD. The CDR3 runs to 13 residues. J gave up 5 bases and V 4 bases, and 0 bases lay outside the gene matches. The CDR3 DNA follows: TGTGCCATCAGTGGGACAGGGACCGGGGAGCTGTTTTTT. This gives the protein CAISGTGTGELFF.

In DNA form, the CDR3 reads TGTGCCAGCAGTCCGGAACCGGGCACTGAAGCTTTCTTT. Translated, it gives CASSPEPGTEAFF. The chain links TRBV27 to TRBJ1-1, with unresolved D. The germline gives CDR1 MNHEY, CDR2 SMNVEV (reference sequence). This CDR3 region has 13 residues. Trimming took 5 bases from V and 4 from J, leaving 11 bases between them.

The V gene is TRBV29-1, the J gene TRBJ1-2; 7 positions agree with TRBD1. The germline gives CDR1 SQVTM, CDR2 ANQGSEA. Trimming removed 6 bases from V and 1 base from J; junction bases left unmatched: 11. This CDR3 contains 15 residues. CDR3 residues: CSVQVGQSLNYGYTF. The CDR3 coding sequence is TGCAGCGTCCAAGTGGGACAGAGCCTTAACTATGGCTACACCTTC.

The gene calls are TRBV2 and TRBJ1-5, with TRBD1 as a possible D gene (6 bases). This CDR3 comprises 13 residues. The germline V gene has CDR1 SNHLY and CDR2 FYNNEI. The V and J ends lost 7 bases and 3 bases respectively, with 10 bases between them. CDR3: CASNGQPNQPQHF. CDR3 in DNA: TGTGCCAGCAACGGACAGCCCAATCAGCCCCAGCATTTT.

The chain joins TRBV6-6 to TRBJ1-1; tentatively, D is TRBD1 (6 bases). From germline, CDR1 is MNHNY and CDR2 SVGAGI (reference sequence). CDR3 length: 16 residues. V lost 5 bases, J lost 2 bases, and 18 bases lay in between. The CDR3 loop is CASSTGQRAINTEAFF. CDR3 sequence (DNA): TGTGCCAGCAGTACCGGACAGAGGGCTATTAACACTGAAGCTTTCTTT.

The genes are TRBV27 and TRBJ2-7; 8 bases fit TRBD1. This CDR3 is 18 amino acids long. Germline loops: CDR1 MNHEY, CDR2 SMNVEV (reference sequence). J lost 3 bases, V lost 3 bases, and 16 bases had no gene match. The CDR3 protein is CASSLELFGTGCFYEQYV. The CDR3 DNA reads as TGTGCCAGCAGTTTGGAGTTATTCGGGACAGGTTGCTTCTACGAGCAGTACGTC.

This clone came up a few times. The J gene is TRBJ2-5, the V gene TRBV2, with D tentatively TRBD2 (6 bases). The V end lost 4 bases, the J end lost 3 bases, and 9 bases lay between the germline ends. Per the germline V gene, CDR1 is SNHLY and CDR2 is FYNNEI. This CDR3 contains 13 residues. CDR3 loop: CASSGGEEETQYF. CDR3 DNA sequence: TGTGCCAGCAGTGGGGGGGAGGAAGAGACCCAGTACTTC.

This clone came up a few times. The chain uses TRBV11-1 and TRBJ1-1, with TRBD1 identical over 8 bases. V lost 5 bases and J lost 8; bases outside the gene matches: 7. Germline CDR1 is SGHAT and CDR2 is FQDESV (reference sequence). This CDR3 is built from 13 residues. The CDR3 DNA reads as TGTGCCAGCAGCCCCAACCGGGACAGGGAAGCTTTCTTT. It translates to CASSPNRDREAFF.

In its sample, this clone was seen once. V gene TRBV12-3 or TRBV12-4 combines with J gene TRBJ2-3; TRBD1 is a possible D gene (7 bases). Deletions cut 10 bases from V and 3 bases from J, with 14 bases between. CDR3 length equals 13 residues. The CDR3: CATGDSVTDTQYF. The DNA of the CDR3 is TGTGCCACGGGGGACAGTGTGACAGATACGCAGTATTTT.

This clone was seen a few times. This sequence joins TRBV7-9 and TRBJ1-5; no firm D call. The V end was cut by 5 bases, the J end by 7 bases, with 12 bases between. CDR3 length: 13 amino acids. CDR1 SEHNR and CDR2 FQNEAQ come from the germline V gene (reference sequence). CDR3 loop: CASSPGRGQPQHF. CDR3 sequence (DNA): TGTGCCAGCAGCCCAGGTCGGGGACAGCCCCAGCATTTT.

The chain has TRBV7-6 and TRBJ2-2, with D possibly matching TRBD1 (5 bases). This CDR3 is 17 amino acids long. Germline V gene sequence: CDR1 SGHVS, CDR2 FNYEAQ. V lost 5 bases and J 0 bases, leaving 16 bases between the germline ends. The CDR3 reads CASSLPGVGANTGELFF. For the CDR3, the DNA is TGTGCCAGCAGCCTCCCGGGCGTAGGGGCGAACACCGGGGAGCTGTTTTTT.

The CDR3 bases are TGTGCCAGCAGCCCCCGAGGGGGGGTTGGGACTGAAGCTTTCTTT. Protein sequence: CASSPRGGVGTEAFF. This rearrangement joins TRBV7-2 to TRBJ1-1, with D maybe TRBD1 (6 bases). The CDR3 covers 15 residues. Germline-derived CDR1 and CDR2 are SGHTA and FQGNSA. V was cut by 5 bases and J by 5 bases, with 18 bases left in between.

The chain combines TRBV7-9 with TRBJ1-1; tentatively, D is TRBD1 (6 bases). The germline gives CDR1 SEHNR, CDR2 FQNEAQ (reference sequence). Trimming took off 6 bases at V and 6 bases at J, with 14 bases between the two ends. CDR3 length equals 13 residues. For the CDR3, the DNA is TGTGCCAGCAGACAAACAGGGATCCCTGAAGCTTTCTTT. Translated, it gives CASRQTGIPEAFF.

This clone was counted between two and nine times. V is TRBV13 and J is TRBJ1-1; 8 bases align to TRBD1. In germline, CDR1 is PRHDT, CDR2 FYEKMQ (reference sequence). Trimming took 2 bases from V and 6 from J; bases not matched to a gene: 8. CDR3 length equals 15 residues. CDR3 protein: CASSLTRGLGAEAFF. The CDR3 coding sequence is TGTGCCAGCAGCTTAACCAGGGGGCTCGGCGCTGAAGCTTTCTTT.

This clone is a singleton in its sample. The chain recombines TRBV6-6 with TRBJ2-3, with D possibly being TRBD2 (6 bases). Germline assignment: CDR1 MNHNY and CDR2 SVGAGI (reference sequence). With 5 bases removed from V and 1 base from J, the gap between germline ends came to 13 bases. This CDR3 has 15 amino acids. CDR3 amino acids: CASSDPSGGTDTQYF. The CDR3 nucleotides read TGTGCCAGCAGTGACCCCTCGGGGGGCACAGATACGCAGTATTTT.

To note about this clone: The same CDR3 is also encoded by other DNA sequences in this sample. This chain joins TRBV27 and TRBJ1-1; D call uncertain. The ends were cut back, 0 bases at V and 1 base at J, with 9 bases in the middle. CDR3 size: 15 residues. The germline V gene encodes CDR1 MNHEY and CDR2 SMNVEV (reference sequence). The CDR3 region is CASSLSRGGNTEAFF. The CDR3, as DNA: TGTGCCAGCAGTTTATCTCGGGGAGGGAACACTGAAGCTTTCTTT.

The chain combines TRBV9 with TRBJ2-2, with 11 nucleotides matching TRBD2. The CDR3 spans 18 residues. Germline trimming cut 0 bases from V and 1 base from J; bases unmatched to any gene: 5. Germline-derived CDR1 and CDR2 are SGDLS and YYNGEE. The CDR3 loop reads CASSVETSGGQNTGELFF. DNA of the CDR3: TGTGCCAGCAGCGTAGAAACTAGCGGGGGCCAGAACACCGGGGAGCTGTTTTTT.

Only one count was recorded for this clone. V gene TRBV27 combines with J gene TRBJ2-7; a possible D gene is TRBD1 (5 bases). This CDR3 contains 13 residues. V lost 2 bases, J lost 6 bases, and 11 bases lay in between. In germline, CDR1 is MNHEY, CDR2 SMNVEV (reference sequence). The CDR3 loop is CASSLQTQGEQYF. CDR3 coding DNA: TGTGCCAGCAGTTTACAGACCCAGGGCGAGCAGTACTTC.

The chain has TRBV5-5 and TRBJ1-5; D is uncertain. V lost 0 bases and J lost 6, with 7 bases in between. Germline CDR1 is SGHKS and CDR2 is YYEKEE (reference sequence). The CDR3 extends over 13 amino acids. CDR3 residues: CASSLGGFQPQHF. The DNA of the CDR3 is TGTGCCAGCAGCTTGGGAGGGTTTCAGCCCCAGCATTTT.

The V gene is TRBV19, the J gene TRBJ1-5; D not resolved. Trimming removed 7 bases from V and 3 bases from J, with 13 bases in between. This CDR3 region has 14 residues. Germline lookup yields CDR1 LNHDA and CDR2 SQIVND (reference sequence). The CDR3 DNA is TGTGCCAGTAAATACAGAGAACTCAATCAGCCCCAGCATTTT. The encoded protein is CASKYRELNQPQHF.

The chain is built from TRBV7-2 and TRBJ1-2, with D maybe TRBD1 (5 bases). Germline V lookup: CDR1 SGHTA, CDR2 FQGNSA. CDR3 length: 13 amino acids. Trimming removed 2 bases at V and 6 bases at J, with 10 bases between. The CDR3 bases are TGTGCCAGCAGCTTATACCCGGGGGATGGCTACACCTTC. Translated: CASSLYPGDGYTF.

The chain uses TRBV5-1 and TRBJ1-2; 8 bases fit TRBD1. The J segment lost 3 bases and the V segment lost 1 base, leaving 5 bases of the junction unmatched. This CDR3 has 15 amino acids. Germline-derived CDR1 and CDR2 are SGHRS and YFSETQ. This chain's CDR3 is CASSLTPGGDYGYTF. Written as DNA, the CDR3 is TGCGCCAGCAGCTTGACCCCAGGGGGCGACTATGGCTACACCTTC.

The V gene is TRBV3-1 (or the pseudogene TRBV3-2), the J gene TRBJ2-5, with D possibly TRBD2 on 6 matching bases. Germline V CDR1 and CDR2: LGHDT, YNNKEL (reference sequence). V lost 1 base, J lost 5 bases, and 8 bases lay in between. The CDR3 covers 13 residues. CDR3 amino acids: CASSQGAGETQYF. In DNA, the CDR3 is TGTGCCAGCAGCCAAGGGGCGGGGGAGACCCAGTACTTC.

The chain is built from TRBV11-3 and TRBJ1-4, with TRBD1 as a possible D gene (5 bases). The V end lost 6 bases, the J end lost 7 bases, and 12 bases lay between the germline ends. CDR1 SGHNT and CDR2 YENEEA come from the germline V gene. The CDR3 has 13 residues. In DNA, the CDR3 is TGTGCCAGCAGGGAGGGGACGGGTGAAAAACTGTTTTTT. This encodes CASREGTGEKLFF.

The rearrangement uses TRBV29-1 and TRBJ1-2; maybe TRBD1 (6 bases). The CDR3 is 12 amino acids. Germline V gene sequence: CDR1 SQVTM, CDR2 ANQGSEA. The V gene lost 6 bases and the J gene lost 6 bases, with 14 bases spanning the gap. CDR3 sequence reads: CSVPPGEDGYTF. The DNA for the CDR3 is TGCAGCGTACCTCCAGGGGAAGATGGCTACACCTTC.

The J gene is TRBJ1-3, the V gene TRBV18, with 8 bases matching TRBD1. Germline lookup yields CDR1 KGHSH and CDR2 LQKENI. V gave up 5 bases and J gave up 1 base; unmatched junction bases: 10. The CDR3 is 17 residues long. CDR3 sequence reads: CASSGSTGVASGNTIYF. The CDR3 bases are TGTGCCAGCTCAGGTTCGACAGGGGTCGCATCTGGAAACACCATATATTTT.

The chain couples TRBV27 to TRBJ2-1, with TRBD2 identical over 14 bases. This CDR3 is built from 14 residues. Germline lookup yields CDR1 MNHEY and CDR2 SMNVEV (reference sequence). The J segment lost 9 bases and the V segment lost 4 bases, leaving 2 bases of the junction unmatched. CDR3 nucleotides: TGTGCCAGCAGTTGGGGACTAGCGGGGGTTGAGCAGTTCTTC. Translation gives CASSWGLAGVEQFF.